This TCR beta chain was found in a study of cytomegalovirus exposure and HLA in healthy donors listed by TCRdb under 2017. Describing the broader study: An earlier analysis of 587 of the donors reported approximately 260 Gb of sequence data and 95 million to 130 million unique TCR beta sequences obtained from about 200 million T cells. An early release covering 500 to 750 HLA-typed donors comprised 250 to 350 gigabases of sequencing data and around 80 million unique TCR sequences. Among the approximately 430 genotyped donors, about 83% belonged to the genetic ancestry cluster associated with self-reported Caucasian donors. The aim of the study was to test whether cataloging public T cell receptors could identify signatures of past pathogen exposure. The study profiled the T cell repertoires of under 700 subjects by immunosequencing and related them to cytomegalovirus serostatus. A separate validation cohort of more than 100 different subjects was used in addition to the approximately 700-subject first cohort. High-throughput TCR immunosequencing, statistical association of individual TCRs with disease status, and machine learning were combined to predict cytomegalovirus infection status. A later analysis re-examined previously published TCR beta repertoires from about 670 donors and added high-resolution HLA genotyping to investigate patterns of TCR occurrence. Rather than using new phenotypic data, the later analysis identified candidate immune exposures from TCR beta sequences and from how often those sequences occurred across donors. To decide whether each TCR beta V gene segment behaved as functional or pseudogenic, an earlier analysis of some 580 of the donors relied on high-throughput TCR beta sequencing. Donor age, sex, ethnicity and CMV serostatus were collected together with the repertoire data. In a later genetic analysis, genome-wide SNP genotypes for about three fifths of the roughly 670 donors were used, and that subset was treated as a discovery cohort. Every repertoire in the discovery cohort had been generated on one and the same sequencing platform. Both class I and class II loci were covered by HLA typing, at four-digit resolution. The number of typed donors differed by locus: about 620-630 for A, B, C, DRB1 and DQB1; 522 for DQA1; roughly 600 for DPA1; and about 470 for DPB1. Because of strong linkage in the cohort, roughly five DR-DQ haplotypes were treated as single units for association and clustering. Across some 400 genotyped donors of the cohort, an average of about 240,000 unique TCR beta nucleotide sequences per donor were sequenced, and approximately 17% of those sequences were non-productive. Overall results and qualifications from the work: A cluster of highly shared sequence variants was judged likely to be a technical artifact of the sequencing pipeline. Broadly in line with IMGT annotations, most TCR beta V segments showed up in productive rearrangements about 87% or about 30% of the time in an earlier analysis of roughly 590 of the donors. Immune exposure information for the cohort was limited to CMV serostatus. A later analysis found that HLA-associated TCR beta chains were more clonally expanded and had lower generation probabilities than equally common non-associated chains. The authors suggested that the approach could potentially be extended to other disease states and immunological phenotypes. In a later analysis, the rate of TCR association differed among HLA loci, with DRB1 alleles having the most associated TCRs and HLA-C alleles having the fewest. Correlated functional status among segregating V segments might be attributable to linkage disequilibrium, but an unknown experimental factor could not be ruled out. At a false discovery rate of 0.05, a later analysis linked around 15,000 TCR beta sequences to specific HLA alleles. Because counts were too low, about 18 rarely observed V segments, including chromosome 9 orphons, were left out of the earlier analysis of approximately 500 of the donors. In a later genetic analysis, fewer N-insertions in productive TCRs were reported among donors in an Asian-associated ancestry cluster than the roughly 710-donor mean. The study listed 164 TCR beta chains as associated with cytomegalovirus. Because the 87-base-pair reads could not distinguish some IMGT-functional V segments, including TRBV6-2 and TRBV6-3, those segments were excluded. Three of the identified cytomegalovirus-associated TCR beta chains were confirmed in vitro to be specific for cytomegalovirus antigens. The presence/absence analyses assumed that sequencing depth was roughly uniform across donors, and that assumption may not be true. While some public TCRs were present in many individuals, most TCR sequences turned up only very rarely across donors. When HLA alleles, especially DR and DQ, strongly co-occurred, attributing TCR associations to individual alleles was difficult. Only TCR beta chains were sequenced in this cohort, and the absence of alpha or paired-chain data limited detectable features. Several of the top co-occurrence clusters appeared to be linked to parvovirus B19, influenza, CMV and Epstein-Barr virus, according to a later analysis. An association between a missense DCLRE1C variant and V-gene and J-gene trimming of TCR beta chains was found in a later genetic analysis and replicated in an independent cohort. Because HLA typing was unavailable for some donors at each locus, only the typed subset was used in association tests. Cytomegalovirus status was reported to be diagnosed by the classifier with high specificity and sensitivity in both the original and validation cohorts. A further reported finding was that TCR beta sequences accurately predicted the HLA-A and HLA-B alleles for most subjects in the first cohort. In a later analysis, most CMV-associated TCR beta chains were found to appear HLA-restricted, with HLA associations seemingly driven largely by CMV exposure.

Library generation was performed with the immunoSEQ multiplex PCR assay. For the multiplex PCR, a mixture combining 60 forward primers for TCR Vbeta segments and 13 reverse primers for TCR Jbeta segments was used. The CDR3 region of rearranged TCR beta genes was amplified from genomic DNA by a multiplex PCR assay. On the Illumina HiSeq System, the amplified TCR beta libraries were sequenced as 87-base-pair reads. The authors' pipeline ran thus. Across the 666 repertoires, a later analysis counted 80 million or so unique TCR beta chains, about 10 million of which were shared by at least two donors. To remove PCR and sequencing errors, raw reads were error-corrected and collapsed into unique sequences using a nearest-neighbor algorithm that merged closely related sequences. CDR3 sequences were aligned to IMGT reference sequences to assign V, D and J gene segments. For a sequence to be retained, a match of at least six nucleotides was required to both a V gene segment and a J gene segment. Rearrangements were classified as productive when the CDR3 lacked stop codons and remained in frame with V and J, and all other rearrangements were classified as non-productive. Following IMGT convention, CDR3 was defined as the stretch from the second conserved V-encoded cysteine up to the conserved J-encoded phenylalanine. The earlier analysis of about 560 of the donors excluded any sequence lacking an unambiguous match to a single V gene segment. An earlier analysis of several hundred of the donors called V segments functional above 56.7% productive rearrangements and segregating when the between-donor standard deviation exceeded 5%. A statistical classification framework was developed to diagnose cytomegalovirus status using the catalog of TCR beta chain sequences. In a later analysis, V and J genes were assigned by comparing TCR nucleotide sequences against IMGT/GENE-DB human TR gene sequences. Using the TCRdist pipeline, a later analysis assigned CDR3 sequences along with most-parsimonious VDJ recombination scenarios. In a later analysis, each TCR beta chain was defined by its CDR3 amino acid sequence together with its V-gene family, and reads lacking a unique V-gene family were excluded. In a later analysis, 500 to 650 highly shared, low-generation-probability nucleotide sequences were removed to address suspected cross-contamination and a sequencing artifact. For each public chain, a later analysis derived a clonal expansion index from normalized ranks of inferred template counts within each repertoire. In a later analysis, generation probabilities were computed with a VDJ recombination model fitted to out-of-frame rearrangements, and the resulting probabilities were checked against IGoR. A later analysis scored TCR-TCR, TCR-HLA and TCR-CMV co-occurrence with hypergeometric tests, applying a repertoire-size bias correction to TCR pairs. A later analysis estimated false discovery rates by permuting HLA or CMV assignments 20 times. In a later analysis, co-occurring TCRs were grouped using DBSCAN, and TCRdist sequence similarity was added for clustering within HLA-allele-positive subsets. For co-occurrence clustering, repertoires with fewer than 30,000 or more than 120,000 public chains were excluded, along with about five repertoires with anomalous nucleotide sharing. TCRdb re-hosts the immuneACCESS table, in-frame sequences only. Its copies lack some clones; in the studies checked, an unresolved V gene accounts for under half of them, and the cause for the rest is not known. The DNA gave D and trimming, while V, J and clone size come from that table. Recorded for this sample are under 150,000 clones; about two thirds of them occurred a single time. Roughly 3% of the sample is held by the ten biggest clonotypes.

The CDR3 runs 15 residues from the cysteine to the phenylalanine. Of the read, only the CDR3 DNA is kept; its 45 bases are in frame from base 1. The junction carries 20 bases between V and J, which are trimmed by 4 bases and 6 bases respectively. CDR1 and CDR2 (SGHRS, YFSETQ) derive from the germline V gene. The cohort comprised some 730 healthy bone marrow donors. At the time of sampling, every cohort member was nominally healthy, though immune exposures that went unrecorded were likely present. Of the roughly 620 cohort members, 250 to 300 had positive CMV serostatus and 352 had negative CMV serostatus, and CMV serostatus was not recorded for the donor. A peripheral blood sample was collected from each donor, and TCR beta sequencing was performed on peripheral blood mononuclear cells. Genomic DNA was extracted from the blood cell samples with the Qiagen DNeasy Blood Extraction Kit. The table lists this clone with a few counts. Its specific antigen is unknown. Nothing much larger sits one base from this clone, and base qualities are not available.

The receptor was isolated from a human donor in good health. Material for sequencing was PBMCs. The chain links TRBV5-1 with TRBJ2-7; matching of 6 bases hints at TRBD2 as the D gene. The nucleotide sequence is given as TGCGCCAGCAGCCTATTAGCGGAATCTAACCGCGAGCAGTACTTC. Translated, it reads CASSLLAESNREQYF. Supplemented by the reference TRBV5-1 and TRBJ2-7 proteins around the CDR3, the complete variable domain is KAGVTQTPRYLIKTRGQQVTLSCSPISGHRSVSWYQQTPGQGLQFLFEYFSETQRNKGNFPGRFSGRQFSNSRSEMNVSTLELGDSALYLCASSLLAESNREQYFGPGTRLTVT.